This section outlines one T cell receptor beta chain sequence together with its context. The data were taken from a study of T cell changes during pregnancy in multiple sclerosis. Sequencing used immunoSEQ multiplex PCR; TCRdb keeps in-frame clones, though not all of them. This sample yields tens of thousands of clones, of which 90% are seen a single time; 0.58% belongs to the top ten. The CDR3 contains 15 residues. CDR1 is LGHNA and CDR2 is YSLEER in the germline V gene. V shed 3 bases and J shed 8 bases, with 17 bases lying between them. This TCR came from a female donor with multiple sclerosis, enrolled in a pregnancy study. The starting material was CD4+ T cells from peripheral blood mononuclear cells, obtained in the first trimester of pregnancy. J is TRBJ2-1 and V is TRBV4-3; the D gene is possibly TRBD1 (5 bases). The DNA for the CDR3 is TGCGCCAGCAGCCAGAATCAGGGTCCGGTAGATGAGCAGTTCTTC. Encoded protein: CASSQNQGPVDEQFF.